This T cell receptor beta chain came from a study of identical twins. Study-wide results and caveats: The more abundant beta clonotypes in cord blood had fewer insertions, and memory repertoires did not show this.

This clonotype showed up many times. Its matching antigen is unknown. With template switching, a universal primer site was added, and the cDNA carried unique molecular identifiers. TCRdb analysed the 5' RACE reads with MiXCR anew, one entry per CDR3 protein. The profile covers a few hundred thousand distinct CDR3 sequences, with 9% appearing a single time and 8.5% to 10% taken by the ten largest. The ends were cut back, 5 bases at V and 2 bases at J, with 4 bases in the middle. CDR3 length: 11 residues. From germline, CDR1 is SGHRS and CDR2 YFSETQ. The J gene is TRBJ1-1, the V gene TRBV5-1; D is unclear. This receptor was taken from a woman between 50 and 59 years old in good health. Sequenced input: naive T cells sorted from blood. In nucleotides, the CDR3 is TGCGCCAGCAGGGGCAACACTGAAGCTTTCTTT. Amino acid sequence: CASRGNTEAFF. Filled out from reference TRBV5-1 and TRBJ1-1, the complete variable domain reads KAGVTQTPRYLIKTRGQQVTLSCSPISGHRSVSWYQQTPGQGLQFLFEYFSETQRNKGNFPGRFSGRQFSNSRSEMNVSTLELGDSALYLCASRGNTEAFFGQGTRLTVV.